Sequencing of this TCR beta chain was carried out in a study of blood T cell repertoires in COVID-19. Germline values: CDR1 KGHDR, CDR2 SFDVKD. Trimming removed 2 bases from V and 6 bases from J; junction bases left unmatched: 9. The CDR3 extends over 17 amino acids. The table came from immunoSEQ multiplex PCR; TCRdb's copy has only in-frame clones and leaves some out. The data show about 240,000 clones, 82% seen once. The count of this clone is one. The receptor comes from a woman aged 60-70 years with active or convalescent COVID-19. Sequenced input: peripheral blood. The chain combines TRBV24-1 with TRBJ2-1; 10 bases agree with TRBD2. CDR3 in amino acids: CATSDSLSAGGSNEQFF. CDR3 in DNA: TGTGCCACCAGTGATTCGCTTTCAGCGGGGGGGAGCAATGAGCAGTTCTTC.